This T cell receptor beta chain comes out of a study of blood T cell repertoires in COVID-19. In the study overall: There were acute and convalescent COVID-19 samples, and they came from the United States, Italy and Spain. From T cells, B-cell-depleted T cells, or PBMCs came the material, which was cDNA or gDNA.

V was clipped by 5 bases and J by 1 base; unmatched bases: 7. Germline CDR1 MDHEN, CDR2 SYDVKM. The CDR3 sequence is 17 residues long. Under the authors' procedure: Reference gene primer amplification yielded estimated nucleated cell counts. Profiling relied on immunoSEQ multiplex PCR, and the TCRdb table lists in-frame clones only, not all of them. V and J calls and clone size are copied from that table; D and trimming were computed from the DNA. The sample has about 270,000 clones; around 86% are singletons. This chain uses TRBV28 with TRBJ2-3, with 12 bases fitting TRBD2. This clonotype originated in a woman in her sixties who had recovered from COVID-19. Material: peripheral blood. The CDR3 protein is CASSRFRTSGGTDTQYF. Here the CDR3 DNA reads TGTGCCAGCAGTCGATTCCGGACTAGCGGGGGCACAGATACGCAGTATTTT.